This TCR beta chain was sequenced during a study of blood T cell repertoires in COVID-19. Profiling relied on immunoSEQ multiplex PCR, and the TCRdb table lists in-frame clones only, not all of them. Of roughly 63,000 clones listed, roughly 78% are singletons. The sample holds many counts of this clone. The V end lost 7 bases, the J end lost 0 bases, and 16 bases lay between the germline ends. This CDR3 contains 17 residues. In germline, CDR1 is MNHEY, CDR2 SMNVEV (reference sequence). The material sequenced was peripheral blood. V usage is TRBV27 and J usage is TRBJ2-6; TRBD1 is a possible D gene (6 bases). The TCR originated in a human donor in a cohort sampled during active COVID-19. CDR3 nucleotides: TGTGCCAGCACCAAGGACAGAACGCGCTCTGGGGCCAACGTCCTGACTTTC. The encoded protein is CASTKDRTRSGANVLTF.